This paragraph reports one T cell receptor beta chain. The antigen remains unidentified. The data were obtained in a study of graft-versus-host responses after intestinal transplantation. The overall study: Each recipient received a multivisceral, liver-intestinal, or isolated intestinal graft.

Findings and caveats of the study: Ileal or blood samples showed some GvH clones first, and such clones were also found in recipient marrow. Individuals carrying graft-donor T cell macrochimerism showed high graft-versus-host to host-versus-graft clonal ratios in allografts.

J lost 3 bases, V lost 4 bases, and 9 bases had no gene match. Germline CDR1 and CDR2: MGHRA and YSYEKL. This CDR3 is 15 amino acids long. Using immunoSEQ multiplex PCR, the repertoire was profiled, and TCRdb retains in-frame clones only, with some absent. Here the sample spans over 100,000 clones, roughly 95% being singletons. Sequenced material: unstimulated CD8+ T cells sorted from spleen or lymph node cells, taken before intestinal transplant. This TCR derives from a human donor who received an intestinal transplant. This chain connects TRBV4-1 to TRBJ2-7; 7 bases are a match to TRBD2. This CDR3 is CASSPVLAASYEQYF. The CDR3 nucleotides are TGCGCCAGCAGCCCCGTCCTAGCGGCCAGCTACGAGCAGTACTTC.